This T cell receptor (beta chain) comes out of a study of blood T cell repertoires in COVID-19. This CDR3 has 18 amino acids. V lost 2 bases and J lost 0; bases outside the gene matches: 8. The germline gives CDR1 MGHDK, CDR2 SYGVNS. Authors' data handling: The assay estimated nucleated cells by amplifying reference gene primers. The method was immunoSEQ multiplex PCR; TCRdb's version includes in-frame clones alone and lacks a portion of them. That table is the source of V, J and clone size, and D and trimming were worked out from the DNA. The sample lists fewer than 300,000 clones, approximately 91% occurring once.

The sequenced material came from peripheral blood. The chain uses TRBV25-1 and TRBJ2-3; 10 bases are a match to TRBD2. This TCR derives from a woman younger than 45 with COVID-19, enrolled during active disease. This CDR3 is CASSELAGVLVSTDTQYF. For the CDR3, the DNA is TGTGCCAGCAGTGAACTAGCGGGAGTCCTCGTTAGCACAGATACGCAGTATTTT.